The next 27 T cell receptor beta chains were all read from a single sample in a study of cytomegalovirus exposure and HLA in healthy donors. The PCR made use of 60 Vbeta and 13 Jbeta primers. Data came from immunoSEQ multiplex PCR; TCRdb stores just in-frame clones and leaves some out. The sample holds 60,000 to 65,000 clones, more than 60% seen once. Source material: PBMCs. The receptors derive from a woman between 35 and 50 years old in good health and CMV-seropositive.

V is TRBV27 and J is TRBJ1-2, with 10 bases identical to TRBD1. The CDR3 totals 15 residues. From germline, CDR1 is MNHEY and CDR2 SMNVEV (reference sequence). Trimming at V came to 4 bases and at J to 6 bases, leaving 8 bases not matched to a gene. The CDR3 region is CASSSDPGQGNGYTF. CDR3 DNA: TGTGCCAGCAGTTCGGATCCGGGACAGGGGAATGGCTACACCTTC.

V usage is TRBV11-1 and J usage is TRBJ2-2; 9 bases line up with TRBD1. V shed 5 bases, J shed 5 bases, and the junction held 9 bases outside the gene matches. CDR1 and CDR2 (germline): SGHAT, FQDESV (reference sequence). The length of the CDR3 is 16 residues. The CDR3 here is CASSPRDRVRTGELFF. The CDR3 DNA sequence: TGTGCCAGCAGCCCCCGGGACAGGGTACGGACCGGGGAGCTGTTTTTT.

The chain joins TRBV9 to TRBJ1-1; D remains ambiguous. The ends were cut back, 4 bases at V and 0 bases at J, with 16 bases in the middle. The germline gives CDR1 SGDLS, CDR2 YYNGEE. The CDR3 is made up of 16 amino acids. CDR3 DNA sequence: TGTGCCAGCAGCCCGAGCCCCATCCGGGTGAACACTGAAGCTTTCTTT. Its translation is CASSPSPIRVNTEAFF.

The V and J genes are TRBV6-6 and TRBJ2-2, with D perhaps TRBD2 (5 bases). This CDR3 has 15 amino acids. CDR1 MNHNY and CDR2 SVGAGI come from the germline V gene (reference sequence). The ends were cut back, 5 bases at V and 0 bases at J, with 10 bases in the middle. The CDR3 sequence: CASSERRTNTGELFF. The CDR3 DNA reads TGTGCCAGCAGTGAGCGGAGGACGAACACCGGGGAGCTGTTTTTT.

V gene TRBV6-6 combines with J gene TRBJ1-4; no reliable D call. Germline CDR1 and CDR2: MNHNY and SVGAGI (reference sequence). The CDR3 length is 16 residues. Trimming took 5 bases from V and 3 from J, leaving 16 bases between them. CDR3 in DNA: TGTGCCAGCAGTAATCCACTCGCACCGGCTAATGAAAAACTGTTTTTT. Amino acids: CASSNPLAPANEKLFF.

A single count supports this clone. The chain couples TRBV27 to TRBJ1-1; D unresolved. The germline V and J ends were trimmed by 6 bases and 4 bases, with 6 bases remaining between them. Germline assignment: CDR1 MNHEY and CDR2 SMNVEV (reference sequence). This CDR3 comprises 11 residues. Here the CDR3 DNA reads TGTGCCAGCAGCGGTGGCACTGAAGCTTTCTTT. This encodes CASSGGTEAFF.

This chain connects TRBV5-1 to TRBJ2-5; 8 bases align to TRBD2. In germline, CDR1 is SGHRS, CDR2 YFSETQ. Trimming took 8 bases from V and 0 from J; bases not matched to a gene: 6. The CDR3 is 14 residues long. The CDR3 sequence is CARPRRGDQETQYF. The DNA of the CDR3 is TGCGCCAGACCACGGCGGGGGGACCAAGAGACCCAGTACTTC. The full variable domain, completed using reference TRBV5-1 and TRBJ2-5, is KAGVTQTPRYLIKTRGQQVTLSCSPISGHRSVSWYQQTPGQGLQFLFEYFSETQRNKGNFPGRFSGRQFSNSRSEMNVSTLELGDSALYLCARPRRGDQETQYFGPGTRLLVL.

The rearrangement uses TRBV28 and TRBJ1-6; D is unresolved. V was cut by 9 bases and J by 15 bases, with 24 bases left in between. Germline lookup yields CDR1 MDHEN and CDR2 SYDVKM. CDR3 length: 14 residues. CDR3 region: CASYQRPGFQNLHF. The CDR3 bases are TGTGCCAGTTACCAGAGACCGGGTTTCCAAAACCTCCACTTT.

The chain uses TRBV5-1 and TRBJ2-3, with 9 bases lining up with TRBD2. Germline V gene lookup returns CDR1 SGHRS and CDR2 YFSETQ. The V segment lost 6 bases and the J segment 3 bases; nucleotides outside the gene matches: 11. The CDR3 spans 16 residues. The CDR3: CASMRERGVGTDTQYF. The CDR3 nucleotides are TGCGCCAGCATGAGGGAGCGGGGGGTCGGGACAGATACGCAGTATTTT. Full variable domain (remainder filled in from reference TRBV5-1 and TRBJ2-3): KAGVTQTPRYLIKTRGQQVTLSCSPISGHRSVSWYQQTPGQGLQFLFEYFSETQRNKGNFPGRFSGRQFSNSRSEMNVSTLELGDSALYLCASMRERGVGTDTQYFGPGTRLTVL.

This clone was detected only once. The genes are TRBV29-1 and TRBJ1-2, with 10 bases matching TRBD1. CDR3 length: 17 residues. V lost 0 bases to trimming and J lost 2 bases; unmatched junction nucleotides: 9. Germline V lookup: CDR1 SQVTM, CDR2 ANQGSEA. As DNA, the CDR3 is TGCAGCGTTGAAGATCTCAGGGACAGGGGCCCAAACTATGGCTACACCTTC. Protein sequence: CSVEDLRDRGPNYGYTF.

The chain is built from TRBV27 and TRBJ1-1; D may be TRBD1 (6 bases). CDR1 and CDR2 (germline): MNHEY, SMNVEV (reference sequence). V shed 6 bases and J shed 5 bases, with 16 bases lying between them. This CDR3 has 14 amino acids. The CDR3 here is CASSSQGVLTEAFF. The CDR3, as DNA: TGTGCCAGCAGCTCACAGGGCGTATTAACTGAAGCTTTCTTT.

V gene TRBV25-1 combines with J gene TRBJ2-7, with D possibly being TRBD1 (6 bases). Germline CDR1 is MGHDK and CDR2 is SYGVNS. With 2 bases removed from V and 1 base from J, the gap between germline ends came to 12 bases. This CDR3 has 15 amino acids. The CDR3 DNA reads as TGTGCCAGCAGTGAAAGGCAGGGGTCATCCTACGAGCAGTACTTC. Translated, it gives CASSERQGSSYEQYF.

This chain uses TRBV5-1 with TRBJ1-1; a possible D gene is TRBD1 (5 bases). In germline, CDR1 is SGHRS, CDR2 YFSETQ. The germline V and J ends were trimmed by 5 bases and 1 base, with 9 bases remaining between them. CDR3 length: 13 amino acids. The CDR3 bases are TGCGCCAGCAGAGACAGTGAGAACACTGAAGCTTTCTTT. Translation gives CASRDSENTEAFF.

The V call is TRBV5-1, the J call TRBJ1-2; TRBD1 agrees at 8 bases. The germline CDR1 and CDR2 sequences are SGHRS and YFSETQ. The CDR3 has 15 amino acids. The V and J ends lost 4 bases and 3 bases, in that order; junction bases with no gene match: 8. The CDR3 reads CASSPSEGQDYGYTF. CDR3 sequence (DNA): TGCGCCAGCAGCCCCTCTGAGGGACAGGACTATGGCTACACCTTC.

J is TRBJ2-1 and V is TRBV5-1; D might be TRBD2 (6 bases). V lost 0 bases and J lost 4, with 11 bases in between. The CDR3 extends over 15 amino acids. Germline CDR1 SGHRS, CDR2 YFSETQ. CDR3 nucleotide sequence: TGCGCCAGCAGCTTGGGGGACTCGTCGTACAATGAGCAGTTCTTC. Its translation: CASSLGDSSYNEQFF.

The V gene is TRBV6-1, the J gene TRBJ1-6; 8 bases align to TRBD1. Germline trimming cut 4 bases from V and 0 bases from J; bases unmatched to any gene: 5. Germline V gives CDR1 MNHNS, CDR2 SASEGT. The CDR3 runs to 17 residues. The CDR3 DNA is TGTGCCAGCAGTGTAGACAGGGGAAGCTCCTATAATTCACCCCTCCACTTT. It encodes CASSVDRGSSYNSPLHF.

The rearrangement uses TRBV5-6 and TRBJ1-1, with 12 bases fitting TRBD1. From germline, CDR1 is SGHDT and CDR2 YYEEEE. The V and J ends lost 0 bases and 7 bases, in that order; junction bases with no gene match: 10. The CDR3 extends over 17 amino acids. CDR3 sequence reads: CASSLASLGQGAIEAFF. Here the CDR3 DNA reads TGTGCCAGCAGCTTGGCCTCTCTGGGACAGGGGGCTATTGAAGCTTTCTTT.

J is TRBJ1-1 and V is TRBV5-4, with D unclear. Trimming shortened V by 4 bases and J by 0 bases, and 13 bases separated the two germline ends. The CDR3 length is 15 residues. Germline CDR1 SGHNT, CDR2 YYREEE (reference sequence). Written as DNA, the CDR3 is TGTGCCAGCAGCGACTTTAGCGCCATGAACACTGAAGCTTTCTTT. Translating it yields CASSDFSAMNTEAFF.

The chain has TRBV7-9 and TRBJ1-4; 8 bases fit TRBD1. Unmatched junction bases numbered 8, after V lost 4 bases and J lost 4 bases. From germline, CDR1 is SEHNR and CDR2 FQNEAQ (reference sequence). This CDR3 has 16 residues. CDR3 DNA: TGTGCCAGCAGCTGCCGGACAGGGTTTCTTAATGAAAAACTGTTTTTT. Its protein is CASSCRTGFLNEKLFF.

The genes are TRBV9 and TRBJ2-5, with D maybe TRBD1 (6 bases). Trimming removed 1 base from V and 4 bases from J, with 11 bases in between. CDR1 and CDR2 (germline): SGDLS, YYNGEE. This CDR3 spans 14 amino acids. The CDR3 DNA is TGTGCCAGCAGCGTAACAGGGCAGGGAGAGACCCAGTACTTC. Protein product: CASSVTGQGETQYF.

The chain combines TRBV4-1 with TRBJ2-1, with D possibly matching TRBD2 (6 bases). The CDR3 loop spans 18 amino acids. The V gene's germline CDR1 is MGHRA and CDR2 YSYEKL. The V end was cut by 3 bases, the J end by 1 base, with 19 bases between. CDR3 sequence reads: CASSHPAGREVSYNEQFF. DNA for the CDR3: TGCGCCAGCAGCCACCCAGCAGGTAGGGAGGTATCCTACAATGAGCAGTTCTTC.

The rearrangement links TRBV30 to TRBJ2-7; no firm D call. The CDR3 covers 11 residues. V was pared by 0 bases and J by 7 bases, with 7 bases between. CDR1 is GTSNPN and CDR2 is SVGIG in the germline V gene (reference sequence). The CDR3 here is CAWSVSREQYF. The CDR3 nucleotides are TGTGCCTGGAGTGTATCCAGAGAGCAGTACTTC. Combining the CDR3 with reference TRBV30 and TRBJ2-7 gives the whole variable domain SQTIHQWPATLVQPVGSPLSLECTVEGTSNPNLYWYRQAAGRGLQLLFYSVGIGQISSEVPQNLSASRPQDRQFILSSKKLLLSDSGFYLCAWSVSREQYFGPGTRLTVT.

CDR3 in DNA: TGTGCCAGCAGCCCCCCAAGCGGGGGGGCCCGGGAGCAGTACTTC. This translates into CASSPPSGGAREQYF. The V and J genes are TRBV5-4 and TRBJ2-7; 10 nucleotides agree with TRBD2. Germline CDR1 SGHNT, CDR2 YYREEE (reference sequence). J gave up 7 bases and V 4 bases, and 11 bases lay outside the gene matches. There are 15 residues in the CDR3. Looking up the rest from reference TRBV5-4 and TRBJ2-7 gives the full variable domain: ETGVTQSPTHLIKTRGQQVTLRCSSQSGHNTVSWYQQALGQGPQFIFQYYREEENGRGNFPPRFSGLQFPNYSSELNVNALELDDSALYLCASSPPSGGAREQYFGPGTRLTVT.

Regarding this clone: An end of the junction does not agree with germline; a read error may underlie this. The chain has TRBV18 and TRBJ2-7, with D maybe TRBD1 (6 bases). The CDR3 loop spans 13 amino acids. CDR1 KGHSH and CDR2 LQKENI come from the germline V gene. The CDR3 is CASSPDRQARRNF. The DNA for the CDR3 is TGTGCCAGCTCACCGGATCGACAGGCCCGGAGGAACTTC.

The J gene is TRBJ2-1, the V gene TRBV6-1; 7 bases align to TRBD2. The length of the CDR3 is 15 residues. The germline CDR1 and CDR2 sequences are MNHNS and SASEGT. Losses at the gene ends were 2 bases for V and 2 bases for J; bases not matched to a gene: 3. The CDR3 reads CASSEFRGAYNEQFF. The CDR3 DNA reads TGTGCCAGCAGTGAATTCCGGGGGGCCTACAATGAGCAGTTCTTC.

This chain uses TRBV19 with TRBJ2-1, with 7 nucleotides matching TRBD1. The V gene end was trimmed by 6 bases and the J gene end by 4 bases; junction bases not matched to a gene: 6. CDR1 LNHDA and CDR2 SQIVND come from the germline V gene (reference sequence). This CDR3 comprises 14 residues. CDR3 sequence: CASRSRDSYNEQFF. The CDR3 nucleotides are TGTGCCAGTAGATCCCGGGACAGTTACAATGAGCAGTTCTTC. The full variable domain, with the rest looked up from reference TRBV19 and TRBJ2-1, is DGGITQSPKYLFRKEGQNVTLSCEQNLNHDAMYWYRQDPGQGLRLIYYSQIVNDFQKGDIAEGYSVSREKKESFPLTVTSAQKNPTAFYLCASRSRDSYNEQFFGPGTRLTVL.

The chain is built from TRBV27 and TRBJ2-7; D is perhaps TRBD1 (5 bases). Trimming removed 7 bases at V and 7 bases at J, with 20 bases between. CDR1 MNHEY and CDR2 SMNVEV come from the germline V gene (reference sequence). This CDR3 has 14 residues. The DNA for the CDR3 is TGTGCCAGCAACAGGTTGGGTGTTCACGGGGAGCAGTACTTC. Translated, it gives CASNRLGVHGEQYF.